Sequencing of this TCR beta chain was carried out in a study of cytomegalovirus exposure and HLA in healthy donors. Study-wide context: Out of about 190 million T cells, an earlier analysis found around 110 million unique TCR beta sequences in total.

Findings and caveats of the study: According to an earlier analysis, most TCR beta V segments yielded productive rearrangements about 87% or about 30% of the time. Prediction of most subjects' HLA-A and HLA-B alleles by TCR beta sequences was reportedly accurate.

The PCR made use of 60 Vbeta and 13 Jbeta primers. Data came from immunoSEQ multiplex PCR; TCRdb stores just in-frame clones and leaves some out. This table lists roughly 40,000 clones. The CDR3 extends over 15 amino acids. The V gene lost 6 bases and the J gene lost 6 bases, with 21 bases spanning the gap. CDR1 is MDHEN and CDR2 is SYDVKM in the germline V gene. As to this clone: The antigen is unknown.

J is TRBJ2-7 and V is TRBV28; D perhaps matches TRBD2 (5 bases). This TCR was recovered from a male donor in good health and CMV-seronegative. The sequenced material came from PBMCs. CDR3 region: CASSGGGLPDGEQYF. The CDR3 nucleotides are TGTGCCAGCAGCGGCGGCGGGCTCCCAGATGGCGAGCAGTACTTC.